This paragraph reports one T cell receptor (beta chain). Antigen: not known. These data come from a study of human T cells and chemical hapten exposure. About the study: Application of 0.01% DPC to the upper back was done by patch test, with a reading at 6 days. Findings of the study overall: With DPC sensitization, TCRs exceeding 1 in 1000 frequency showed no change.

TCRdb re-analysed the RACE reads in MiXCR, keeping a single row per CDR3 protein. The data hold roughly 70,000 distinct CDR3 sequences, with 25% to 40% observed a single time. Noted time point: patch test 1, 2 weeks after DPC sensitization. Specified treatment: therapeutic diphenylcyclopropenone sensitization with weekly scalp DPC. Germline assignment: CDR1 DFQATT and CDR2 SNEGSKA (reference sequence). This CDR3 is built from 12 residues. V was pared by 5 bases and J by 3 bases, with 9 bases between. The genes are TRBV20-1 and TRBJ2-3; D not resolved. The specimen comprised whole blood, sampled in connection with sensitization to the hapten diphenylcyclopropenone (DPC). The TCR originated in a man aged 35-49 years with alopecia areata. Some clones in this sample may be carry-over from other donors' samples. CDR3 sequence (DNA): TGCAGTGCTCGTGATGCTACAGATACGCAGTATTTT. This translates into CSARDATDTQYF.